The present T cell receptor beta chain was sequenced within a study of shared clonotypes between healthy human individuals. Produced via immunoSEQ multiplex PCR; TCRdb's table is partial and in-frame only. Among hundreds of thousands of clones, around 95% were seen once, and the ten largest hold roughly 0.1%. Trimming shortened V by 2 bases and J by 1 base, and 11 bases separated the two germline ends. The CDR3 spans 15 residues. Germline CDR1 reads SNHLY; CDR2 reads FYNNEI. Positively selected for CCR7, the CD45RO-negative cells used as naive CD8 cells excluded terminally differentiated effector memory CD45RA+ cells. Donors were Caucasian adults residing in Nashville, Tennessee, USA. A word on this clone: No antigen is known for it.

General study results and limits: All-four-donor shared clonotypes had higher generation probabilities than non-shared clonotypes did. Represented diversity (both genetic and exposure-history) was limited by the small number of donors.

The TCR was taken from a woman aged 25 to 39 in good health. The chain uses TRBV2 and TRBJ2-5; D may be TRBD2 (6 bases). Source material: naive CD8+ T cells sorted from blood. The CDR3 region is CASSERAGTQETQYF. CDR3 coding DNA: TGTGCCAGCAGTGAAAGGGCGGGGACCCAAGAGACCCAGTACTTC.